This TCR beta chain was retrieved from a study of neoadjuvant nivolumab and ipilimumab in lung cancer. Findings and caveats of the study: TCR richness and clonality were higher in tumors than adjacent uninvolved lung. TCR clonality did not significantly correlate with pathologic tumor regression.

CDR3 size: 13 residues. V shed 7 bases and J 3 bases; nucleotides not matched to a gene: 3. Germline V gene sequence: CDR1 MNHNS, CDR2 SASEGT. Concerning this clone itself: Its target is not known.

Clones were read by immunoSEQ multiplex PCR, and TCRdb kept only the in-frame ones, dropping some. This sample has 15,000 to 20,000 clones; about 72% occur once, and the top ten carry 7.5% to 9.5%. The TCR originated in an adult with non-small cell lung cancer. This chain links TRBV6-1 with TRBJ2-5, with 9 bases matching TRBD1. Sequenced here: tumor tissue, sampled after neoadjuvant nivolumab, alone or with ipilimumab, at or shortly before surgery. CDR3 DNA sequence: TGTGCCAGCACCCGGGACAGGGAAGAGACCCAGTACTTC. It yields the protein CASTRDREETQYF.